This TCR beta chain was recorded in a study of OX40 agonist ivuxolimab in advanced cancers. Study-wide background: Ivuxolimab was delivered to patients intravenously every 2 weeks at doses spanning 0.01 to 10 mg/kg. Study-wide findings and caveats: Average numbers of expanded clones were greater in CD8+ T cells than in CD4+. The antigens recognized by the expanded peripheral T cells, that is their antigen specificity, were not determined.

Autoimmune disease history or systemic immunosuppression excluded patients. Clones were read by immunoSEQ multiplex PCR, and TCRdb kept only the in-frame ones, dropping some. In the table there are 9,500 to 15,000 clones, about four fifths of which are singletons. A word on this clone: Its matching antigen is unknown.

The specimen was CD4+ or CD8+ T cells sorted from blood, collected in a trial of the OX40 agonist ivuxolimab. The clonotype comes from an adult with an advanced solid tumor such as melanoma, head and neck, liver or kidney cancer.

CDR3 DNA: TGTGCCAGCAGCTTAGACGGGAATGAGCAGTTCTTC. Protein product: CASSLDGNEQFF. This chain uses TRBV11-2 with TRBJ2-1; unclear D gene. The CDR3 totals 12 residues. Germline V gene sequence: CDR1 SGHAT, CDR2 FQNNGV. Trimming pared 0 bases from V and 7 bases from J, leaving 4 bases between.